This TCR beta chain was observed in a study of T cell repertoires in aging, cancer and after chemotherapy. Findings and caveats of the study: Untreated cancer patients had significantly lower blood TCR diversity than age-matched healthy donors. In healthy donors, age-related TCR diversity loss mainly reflected lost richness.

The template was genomic DNA from peripheral blood, not RNA. This CDR3 spans 13 amino acids. V lost 6 bases and J lost 6; bases outside the gene matches: 8. The germline V gene encodes CDR1 DFQATT and CDR2 SNEGSKA (reference sequence). A mixed TRB-A/B primer pool amplified rearranged TRB by multiplex touch-down PCR. TCRdb redid the calling of the multiplex PCR reads with MiXCR, one entry per CDR3 protein. The top ten clones hold under 2% of a sample with roughly 12,000 distinct CDR3 sequences, 20% to 30% of them seen once. Points on this clonotype: Antigen: not known.

The chain is built from TRBV20-1 and TRBJ1-1; 9 bases fit TRBD1. The clonotype originates from a human donor in good health. The sequencing input was blood. The CDR3 sequence: CSAPGTGKPEAFF. The CDR3 nucleotides read TGCAGTGCCCCCGGGACAGGGAAACCTGAAGCTTTCTTT.